This TCR beta chain came from a study of cytomegalovirus exposure and HLA in healthy donors. Regarding the study as a whole: An analysis that came later showed most CMV-associated TCR beta chains appearing HLA-restricted. A list of 150 or so TCR beta chains associated with cytomegalovirus was given.

PCR primers comprised 60 Vbeta and 13 Jbeta primers. Sequenced by immunoSEQ multiplex PCR; TCRdb stores in-frame clones only, minus some. Of roughly 120,000 clones listed, 65% to 90% are singletons. Between the trimmed V and J ends, which lost 5 bases and 0 bases, there was a span of 14 bases. Germline V gene sequence: CDR1 MGHRA, CDR2 YSYEKL. This CDR3 has 16 residues. Details on this clone: What it binds is not known.

This receptor was taken from a young woman in good health and CMV-seropositive. The chain carries TRBV4-1 and TRBJ1-5; a possible D gene is TRBD1 (5 bases). Sequences were obtained from PBMCs. CDR3 DNA sequence: TGCGCCAGCAGCTATATGACAGAGAATAGCAATCAGCCCCAGCATTTT. The encoded protein is CASSYMTENSNQPQHF.